This T cell receptor (beta chain) was recovered during a study of shared clonotypes between healthy human individuals. Study-wide results and limits: Clonotypes shared by all four donors outscored non-shared clonotypes in generation probability. Estimated richness values were generally larger in naive subsets than in memory subsets. Naive CD4 clonotypes were shared across a few donors at 5% to 6%. Sequencing depth was expected to influence donor clonotype sharing.

Terminally differentiated effector memory CD45RA+ cells were excluded from the naive CD8 cells, which were CD45RO-negative and positively selected for CCR7. CDR1 and CDR2 from the germline V gene are SGDLS and YYNGEE. The CDR3 extends over 13 amino acids. V shed 4 bases and J shed 0 bases, with 5 bases lying between them. A note on this clone: Its antigen is as yet unknown. Other DNA sequences in this specimen translate into the identical CDR3.

Sequencing used immunoSEQ multiplex PCR; TCRdb keeps in-frame clones, though not all of them. The sample contains about 680,000 clones, 92% of which appear only once. Sequencing input: naive CD8+ T cells sorted from blood. The receptor was isolated from a young man in good health. The chain has TRBV9 and TRBJ2-1, with D unclear. This CDR3 reads CASSTGSYNEQFF. The CDR3 coding sequence is TGTGCCAGCAGCACCGGCTCCTACAATGAGCAGTTCTTC.